This T cell receptor (beta chain) was captured by sequencing in a study of T cells in Graves' hyperthyroidism and ophthalmopathy. The study, taken as a whole, reports: Blood also held most thyroid clonotypes expanded beyond 0.001.

The CDR3 is 14 residues long. CDR1 MGHRA and CDR2 YSYEKL come from the germline V gene. The V segment lost 4 bases and the J segment 8 bases; nucleotides outside the gene matches: 9. Uncontrolled infection, other autoimmune disease, pregnancy and lactation each barred patients from inclusion. Diagnostic decisions used clinical symptoms, serum thyroxine and TRAb, thyroid ultrasound and orbital computed tomography. In its sample, this clonotype was seen a few times. As yet, its antigen is unknown. RNA transcripts provided the source from which TCR beta CDR3 regions were amplified. The HTBI primer set drove a first-round RT-PCR of the TCR CDR3. MiXCR, applied by TCRdb to the multiplex PCR reads, yields one record per CDR3 protein. The sample has 660,000 or so distinct CDR3 sequences, 45% seen once.

The clonotype comes from an adult man with Graves' disease, either hyperthyroidism or ophthalmopathy (not recorded which). Sequencing used peripheral blood or thyroid tissue (not recorded which). The chain is built from TRBV4-1 and TRBJ1-2; 8 bases map to TRBD1. The CDR3 coding sequence is TGCGCCAGCAGCCTACACAGGGGGTCCCAGGGCTACACCTTC. Amino acids: CASSLHRGSQGYTF.